A selection of T cell receptor beta chains follows, all from one sample in a study of neurological immune-mediated disorders. TCRdb fed the 5' RACE reads into MiXCR, producing one record per CDR3 protein. The sample records 53,000 or so distinct CDR3 sequences, approximately 12% being singletons. The sample was PBMCs. Source of these receptors: a woman aged 55-70 years with HTLV-1-associated myelopathy (HAM/TSP). The conserved cysteine and the conserved F or W are not part of the CDR3 here.

V: TRBV6-6
J: TRBJ1-5
CDR3: ASSDSYSNQHQH

V: TRBV5-1
J: TRBJ2-5
CDR3: ASSLAGQFGETQY

V: TRBV5-1
J: TRBJ2-2
CDR3: ASSLNLGELF

V: TRBV12-3/TRBV12-4
J: TRBJ1-3
CDR3: ASGIWGGNTIY

V: TRBV9
J: TRBJ1-2
CDR3: ASSHPSGTGGRYGYT

V: TRBV11-2
J: TRBJ2-1
CDR3: ASSTWPVVYNEQF

V: TRBV5-1
J: TRBJ2-7
CDR3: ASSFRTVPSYEQY

V: TRBV15
J: TRBJ2-5
CDR3: ATSRDFQKGAETQY

V: TRBV7-2
J: TRBJ2-1
CDR3: ASSLSIHNEQF

V: TRBV5-1
J: TRBJ2-7
CDR3: ASSGTSGTYEQY

V: TRBV9
J: TRBJ2-1
CDR3: ASSLQTGGREQF

V: TRBV5-1
J: TRBJ2-1
CDR3: ASSPGTSGSFYNEQF

V: TRBV4-1
J: TRBJ2-7
CDR3: ASSPTTSGRFHEQY

V: TRBV7-6
J: TRBJ2-5
CDR3: ASKGTRQY

V: TRBV28
J: TRBJ2-3
CDR3: ASSLYTGSVDTQY

V: TRBV20-1
J: TRBJ2-2
CDR3: SARDRSRGRNTGELF

V: TRBV14
J: TRBJ1-2
CDR3: ASRLTGEPYGYT

V: TRBV7-2
J: TRBJ2-1
CDR3: ASSLDSGSSYNEQF

V: TRBV27
J: TRBJ2-1
CDR3: ASSLSIPGLSYNEQF

V: TRBV7-2
J: TRBJ2-6
CDR3: ASSAGIGANVLT

V: TRBV5-1
J: TRBJ2-3
CDR3: ASSLAGAGWDTQY

V: TRBV29-1
J: TRBJ2-1
CDR3: SVVRQGSYNEQF

V: TRBV27
J: TRBJ2-3
CDR3: ASSFRDFTDTQY

V: TRBV20-1
J: TRBJ2-1
CDR3: SAVTSGSHNEQF

V: TRBV7-6
J: TRBJ2-1
CDR3: ASSPRTRDEQF

V: TRBV7-3
J: TRBJ2-2
CDR3: ASSQVGTGELF

V: TRBV20-1
J: TRBJ2-1
CDR3: SASAGGPYNEQF

V: TRBV6-5
J: TRBJ2-6
CDR3: ASSDFSRTSGTGANVLT

V: TRBV28
J: TRBJ2-1
CDR3: ASTTAGGDLF

V: TRBV29-1
J: TRBJ2-2
CDR3: SVGVGPTGELF

V: TRBV18
J: TRBJ2-2
CDR3: ASSRNGQHSSGELF

V: TRBV5-5
J: TRBJ1-1
CDR3: ASSFGQGAATEAF

V: TRBV6-5
J: TRBJ1-5
CDR3: ASSQTGGGHQPQH

V: TRBV18
J: TRBJ2-1
CDR3: ASSPSRGLAGVDSYNEQF

V: TRBV5-1
J: TRBJ2-7
CDR3: ASSHPGVSVYEQY

V: TRBV3-1
J: TRBJ2-7
CDR3: ASSQVGSLSYEEY

V: TRBV5-1
J: TRBJ2-3
CDR3: ASSLVLAGDNTQY

V: TRBV5-6
J: TRBJ2-7
CDR3: ASSRTGYEQY

V: TRBV3-1
J: TRBJ1-1
CDR3: ASSQGTGSMNTEAF